The present TCR beta chain was sequenced within a study of blood T cell repertoires in COVID-19. Turning to the study itself: The samples span acute and convalescent COVID-19 from the United States, Italy and Spain.

V was cut by 5 bases and J by 0 bases, with 11 bases left in between. Germline V gene data show CDR1 as SGHTA and CDR2 as FQGNSA. The CDR3 has 14 residues. Assay used: immunoSEQ multiplex PCR; TCRdb lists only in-frame clones, some missing. Here the sample spans approximately 350,000 clones, around 83% being singletons. This clonotype was obtained from a man aged 25-45 years with active or convalescent COVID-19. The chain employs TRBV7-2 and TRBJ2-7; D ambiguous. Input material: peripheral blood. CDR3 sequence reads: CASSPRMSSYEQYF. The CDR3 bases are TGTGCCAGCAGCCCGAGAATGTCCTCCTACGAGCAGTACTTC.